Below, one T cell receptor beta chain is given with its context. These data belong to a study of blood T cell repertoires in COVID-19. V was cut by 1 base and J by 2 bases, with 15 bases left in between. The germline V gene has CDR1 SGHTA and CDR2 FQGTGA. This CDR3 region has 18 residues. Assay: immunoSEQ multiplex PCR; the TCRdb copy retains only in-frame clones and omits some. The sample holds approximately 100,000 clones; approximately 84% are singletons and the top ten take 6.2%. The chain recombines TRBV7-3 with TRBJ2-6; tentative D call: TRBD2 (5 bases). This receptor was obtained from a human donor in a cohort sampled during active COVID-19. Sample: peripheral blood. CDR3 nucleotides: TGTGCCAGCAGCTTAAGGTCTCCCTCGGAGGCTGGGGCCAACGTCCTGACTTTC. This gives the protein CASSLRSPSEAGANVLTF.